A single T cell receptor (beta chain) is shown here with its context. This specimen belongs to a study of tissue T cells after allogeneic stem cell transplantation. Using immunoSEQ multiplex PCR, the repertoire was profiled, and TCRdb retains in-frame clones only, with some absent. This table holds over 1,500 clones, around 73% found once. The TCR was taken from a woman aged 18 to 55 with breast cancer. Source: esophagus tissue, taken at autopsy.

CDR3 sequence: CASSESASGSLADTQYF. CDR3 in DNA: TGTGCCAGTAGTGAGTCGGCTAGCGGGAGCCTTGCAGATACGCAGTATTTT. The V call is TRBV19, the J call TRBJ2-3, with TRBD2 matching 10 bases. V trimming: 5 bases; J trimming: 4 bases; junction bases outside the gene matches: 12. The CDR3 has 17 amino acids. Germline V gene lookup returns CDR1 LNHDA and CDR2 SQIVND (reference sequence).